The clone carrying this T cell receptor beta chain was recorded once. The target antigen is unknown. The entry originates in a study of tumor-infiltrating lymphocytes in localized non-small cell lung cancer. Study overall: Each patient gave resected tumor and non-adjacent uninvolved lung tissue. Study-level results: TCR sequencing covered a subset of patients with enough tissue. Technical variation could not be separated from intratumor heterogeneity here.

Trimming cost V 5 bases and J 1 base, with 15 bases left between them. Germline CDR1 MNHEY, CDR2 SVGAGI. The CDR3 loop spans 15 amino acids. Profiling relied on immunoSEQ multiplex PCR, and the TCRdb table lists in-frame clones only, not all of them. The data show a few thousand clones, 65% to 70% seen once. The TCR was taken from a human donor with non-small cell lung cancer. Sequencing was performed on uninvolved lung tissue not adjacent to the tumor. The J gene is TRBJ2-7, the V gene TRBV6-5, with D possibly matching TRBD1 (6 bases). The CDR3 region is CASSSRDKVSYEQYF. The CDR3 bases are TGTGCCAGCAGTAGCCGGGACAAGGTGTCCTACGAGCAGTACTTC.